This T cell receptor beta chain was retrieved from a study of cytomegalovirus exposure and HLA in healthy donors. PCR primers comprised 60 Vbeta and 13 Jbeta primers. Some clones are missing from TCRdb's copy, which holds only in-frame ones; the method was immunoSEQ multiplex PCR. Of 150,000 to 250,000 clones listed, 70% to 85% are singletons. Note on this clone: Its specificity is unknown.

This CDR3 has 15 residues. Germline assignment: CDR1 MNHNS and CDR2 SASEGT. V gave up 6 bases and J gave up 8 bases, with 21 bases separating them. Study conclusions and caveats: Trimming of TCR beta V- and J-genes showed a link, identified in a later analysis, to a missense DCLRE1C variant. Prior analysis indicated that the majority of TCR beta V segments exhibited productivity approximately 90% or approximately 30% of the time. Sequencing depth across donors, presence/absence analyses assumed, was roughly uniform.

This clonotype was sampled from a boy aged 2 to 9 in good health and CMV-seronegative. The source material was PBMCs. The rearrangement links TRBV6-1 to TRBJ2-3; tentative D call: TRBD1 (9 bases). This CDR3 is CASSLPGTGTSTQYF. The CDR3 DNA reads as TGTGCCAGCAGCCTCCCCGGGACAGGGACTAGTACGCAGTATTTT.